What follows are 9 T cell receptor beta chains derived from one specimen sequenced in a study of blood T cell repertoires in COVID-19. TCRdb's table, derived via immunoSEQ multiplex PCR, lists solely in-frame clones and lacks some. The sample lists 390,000 or so clones, 70% to 90% occurring once. The sample taken for sequencing was peripheral blood. The source of these receptors is a young woman with active or convalescent COVID-19.

This sequence joins TRBV28 and TRBJ2-2, with TRBD2 identical over 10 bases. CDR3 size: 17 residues. J was trimmed by 6 bases and V by 2 bases; bases with no gene match: 9. The germline V gene has CDR1 MDHEN and CDR2 SYDVKM. This chain's CDR3 is CASSLSRSGGAPGELFF. The CDR3 DNA is TGTGCCAGCAGTTTAAGTCGCAGCGGGGGGGCCCCCGGGGAGCTGTTTTTT.

The rearrangement uses TRBV5-4 and TRBJ1-1; 8 bases are a match to TRBD1. Per the germline V gene, CDR1 is SGHNT and CDR2 is YYREEE (reference sequence). J was trimmed by 13 bases and V by 4 bases; bases with no gene match: 12. This CDR3 is 13 amino acids long. CDR3 region: CASSETGADYDFF. In nucleotides, the CDR3 is TGTGCCAGCAGCGAGACAGGGGCAGACTATGATTTCTTT.

This clone has only a few counts. The chain employs TRBV20-1 and TRBJ2-1, with a weak D call TRBD2 (6 bases). V lost 6 bases and J lost 8, with 11 bases in between. The CDR3 is 11 amino acids. Per the germline V gene, CDR1 is DFQATT and CDR2 is SNEGSKA (reference sequence). The CDR3 spells CSAPLADEQFF. DNA of the CDR3: TGCAGTGCCCCATTAGCGGATGAGCAGTTCTTC.

This clone has only a few counts. This CDR3 reads CASSLGSVRGHEQFF. As DNA, the CDR3 is TGTGCCAGCAGCTTAGGATCCGTTAGGGGGCATGAGCAGTTCTTC. V gene TRBV11-2 combines with J gene TRBJ2-1; TRBD1 matches 7 bases. The CDR3 length is 15 residues. V lost 1 base, J lost 8 bases, and 8 bases stayed unmatched. The V gene's germline CDR1 is SGHAT and CDR2 FQNNGV.

The gene calls are TRBV6-5 and TRBJ1-1; D may be TRBD1 (6 bases). V was pared by 5 bases and J by 3 bases, with 13 bases between. The CDR3 contains 14 residues. Germline CDR1 reads MNHEY; CDR2 reads SVGAGI. The CDR3 DNA is TGTGCCAGCAGTAAACAGGGCGATCACACTGAAGCTTTCTTT. Amino acids: CASSKQGDHTEAFF.

The genes are TRBV7-2 and TRBJ1-1, with a weak D call TRBD1 (6 bases). The germline V gene has CDR1 SGHTA and CDR2 FQGNSA. V was clipped by 5 bases and J by 5 bases, with 15 bases between them. There are 14 residues in the CDR3. The CDR3 spells CASSPATGLTEAFF. The CDR3 DNA sequence: TGTGCCAGCAGCCCAGCCACAGGGCTTACTGAAGCTTTCTTT.

The DNA of the CDR3 is TGTGCCAGCAGTGAAGGCCAGGGCCAAACAGATACGCAGTATTTT. This gives the protein CASSEGQGQTDTQYF. The rearrangement links TRBV6-1 to TRBJ2-3, with D perhaps TRBD1 (5 bases). Germline V lookup: CDR1 MNHNS, CDR2 SASEGT. There are 15 residues in the CDR3. Trimming removed 1 base at V and 3 bases at J, with 11 bases between.

This clone was counted once. This sequence joins TRBV19 and TRBJ1-1, with TRBD1 identical over 9 bases. Trimming at V came to 7 bases and at J to 4 bases, leaving 7 bases not matched to a gene. This CDR3 region has 14 residues. Per the germline V gene, CDR1 is LNHDA and CDR2 is SQIVND (reference sequence). CDR3 protein: CASTEQGAATEAFF. In DNA, the CDR3 is TGTGCCAGTACCGAACAGGGGGCGGCCACTGAAGCTTTCTTT.

The chain uses TRBV2 and TRBJ2-3; 8 bases map to TRBD2. Looked up from germline, CDR1 is SNHLY and CDR2 is FYNNEI. With 5 bases clipped from V and 4 bases from J, the junction kept 8 bases outside the gene matches. This CDR3 contains 15 residues. The CDR3 nucleotides read TGTGCCAGCAGTACATCTAGCGGGCAGGCAGATACGCAGTATTTT. Translated: CASSTSSGQADTQYF.